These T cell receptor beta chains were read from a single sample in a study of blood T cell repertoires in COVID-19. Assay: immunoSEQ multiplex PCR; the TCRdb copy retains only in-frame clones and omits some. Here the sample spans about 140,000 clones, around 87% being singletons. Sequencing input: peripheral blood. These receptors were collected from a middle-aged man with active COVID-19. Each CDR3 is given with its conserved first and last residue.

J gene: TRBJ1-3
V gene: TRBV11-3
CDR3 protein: CASSGSSGNTIYF

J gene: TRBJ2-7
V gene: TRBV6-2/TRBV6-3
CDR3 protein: CASSTAGGRSEQYF

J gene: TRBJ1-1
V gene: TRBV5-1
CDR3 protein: CASSPNTREYSEAFF

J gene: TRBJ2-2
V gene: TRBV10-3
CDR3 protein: CAIRDPGQNTGELFF

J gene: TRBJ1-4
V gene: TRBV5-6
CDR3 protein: CASTTRDSGNEKLFF

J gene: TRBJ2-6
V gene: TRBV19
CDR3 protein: CASSIVTPGANVLTF

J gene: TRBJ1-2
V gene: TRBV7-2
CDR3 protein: CASSTRGLGVYGYTF

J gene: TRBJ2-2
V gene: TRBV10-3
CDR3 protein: CAIKSYTGELFF

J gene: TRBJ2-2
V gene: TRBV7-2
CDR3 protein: CASSWTSGTTGELFF

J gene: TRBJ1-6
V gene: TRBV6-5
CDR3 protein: CASRGQTPRSPLHF

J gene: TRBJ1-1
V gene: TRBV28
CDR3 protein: CASRATGEWTEAFF

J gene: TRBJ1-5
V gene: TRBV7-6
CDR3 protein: CASSATGFRNQPQHF

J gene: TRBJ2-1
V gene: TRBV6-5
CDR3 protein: CASIGGVRSYNEQFF

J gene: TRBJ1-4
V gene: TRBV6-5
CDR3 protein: CASSYRGTYREKLFF

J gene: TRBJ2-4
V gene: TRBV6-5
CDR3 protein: CASSRGVQTKNIQYF

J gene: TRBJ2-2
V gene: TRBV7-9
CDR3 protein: CASSLGTPNTGELFF

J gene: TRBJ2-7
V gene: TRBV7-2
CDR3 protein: CASSIYGTSGDPSRYF

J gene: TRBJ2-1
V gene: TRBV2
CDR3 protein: CASTSYGEQFF

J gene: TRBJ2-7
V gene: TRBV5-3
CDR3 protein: CARSLSAGGHTYEQYF

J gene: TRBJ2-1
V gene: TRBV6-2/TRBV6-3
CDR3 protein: CASSNRDRTYNEQFF

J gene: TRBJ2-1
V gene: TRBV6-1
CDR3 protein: CASNLDAFGYNEQFF

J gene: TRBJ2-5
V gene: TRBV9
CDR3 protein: CASTPRGGRGVEETQYF

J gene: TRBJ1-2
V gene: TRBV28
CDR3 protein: CASSFMDSLYGYTF

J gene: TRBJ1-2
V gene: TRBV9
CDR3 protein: CASSPPGVGGYTF

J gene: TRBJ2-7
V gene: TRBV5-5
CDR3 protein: CASSRTDYEQYF

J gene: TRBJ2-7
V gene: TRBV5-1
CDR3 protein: CASSLLLASEQYF

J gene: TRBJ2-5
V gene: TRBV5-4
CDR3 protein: CASSLRLQGKETQYF